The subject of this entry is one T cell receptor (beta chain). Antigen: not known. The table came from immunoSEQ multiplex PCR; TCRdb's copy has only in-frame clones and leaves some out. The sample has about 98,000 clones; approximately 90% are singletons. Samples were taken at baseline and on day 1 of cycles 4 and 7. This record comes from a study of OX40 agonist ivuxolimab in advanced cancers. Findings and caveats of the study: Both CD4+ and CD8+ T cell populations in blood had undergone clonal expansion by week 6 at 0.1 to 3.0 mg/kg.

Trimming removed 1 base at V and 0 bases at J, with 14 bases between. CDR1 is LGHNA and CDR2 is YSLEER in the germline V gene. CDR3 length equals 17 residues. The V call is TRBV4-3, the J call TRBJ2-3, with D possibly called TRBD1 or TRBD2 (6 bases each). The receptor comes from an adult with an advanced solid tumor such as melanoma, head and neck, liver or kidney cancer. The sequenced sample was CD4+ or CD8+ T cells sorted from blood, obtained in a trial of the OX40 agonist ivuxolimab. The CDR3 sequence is CASSQGNGGQSTDTQYF. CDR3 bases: TGCGCCAGCAGCCAAGGGAACGGGGGCCAGAGCACAGATACGCAGTATTTT.